Listed here are 18 T cell receptor beta chains from one sample, sequenced in a study of T cell responses to AZD1222 COVID-19 vaccine. Assay: immunoSEQ multiplex PCR; the TCRdb copy retains only in-frame clones and omits some. In the table there are 110,000 or so clones, 70% to 90% of which are singletons. The specimen was peripheral blood, collected 28 days after the second AZD1222 dose. These receptors all stem from an adult who received the AZD1222 COVID-19 vaccine.

With regard to this clone: The sample contains more than one DNA sequence encoding this CDR3. This sequence joins TRBV6-2 or TRBV6-3 and TRBJ1-6; no clear D. The CDR3 totals 14 residues. Germline CDR1 reads MNHEY; CDR2 reads SVGEGT. V lost 2 bases and J lost 7, with 9 bases in between. The CDR3 DNA reads TGTGCCAGCAGTTACCTTCGTGGGAATTCACCCCTCCACTTT. Protein product: CASSYLRGNSPLHF.

The chain combines TRBV18 with TRBJ2-7; 7 bases match TRBD1. The germline gives CDR1 KGHSH, CDR2 LQKENI. This CDR3 region has 14 residues. V shed 6 bases, J shed 0 bases, and the junction held 5 bases outside the gene matches. Here the CDR3 reads CASSFGTASYEQYF. The CDR3 nucleotides read TGTGCCAGCTCTTTTGGGACAGCCTCCTACGAGCAGTACTTC.

The J gene is TRBJ1-1, the V gene TRBV7-3; possibly TRBD1 for D (6 bases). V lost 5 bases and J lost 4, with 14 bases in between. The germline V gene encodes CDR1 SGHTA and CDR2 FQGTGA. The CDR3 totals 14 residues. This chain's CDR3 is CASSLRGQPTEAFF. The CDR3 region has the DNA TGTGCCAGCAGCCTACGCGGACAGCCCACTGAAGCTTTCTTT. The full variable domain, in which reference TRBV7-3 and TRBJ1-1 provide the parts outside the CDR3, is GAGVSQTPSNKVTEKGKYVELRCDPISGHTALYWYRQSLGQGPEFLIYFQGTGAADDSGLPNDRFFAVRPEGSVSTLKIQRTERGDSAVYLCASSLRGQPTEAFFGQGTRLTVV.

This chain links TRBV11-2 with TRBJ2-7; 7 bases agree with TRBD2. Germline trimming cut 0 bases from V and 8 bases from J; bases unmatched to any gene: 13. The CDR3 runs to 16 residues. Germline-derived CDR1 and CDR2 are SGHAT and FQNNGV. Here the CDR3 reads CASSLDEGLQVLKQYF. CDR3 DNA sequence: TGTGCCAGCAGCTTAGATGAGGGACTACAGGTACTGAAGCAGTACTTC.

The chain employs TRBV10-3 and TRBJ2-1; no clear D. The CDR3 consists of 15 residues. V was cut by 4 bases and J by 10 bases, with 20 bases left in between. Germline V CDR1 and CDR2: ENHRY, SYGVKD. The CDR3 spells CAISVERLGKGEQFF. The CDR3 DNA sequence: TGTGCCATCAGTGTCGAGAGACTGGGAAAAGGAGAGCAGTTCTTC.

This chain connects TRBV5-1 to TRBJ2-1; 10 bases match TRBD2. This CDR3 has 15 residues. The germline V gene has CDR1 SGHRS and CDR2 YFSETQ. J gave up 3 bases and V 4 bases, and 4 bases lay outside the gene matches. As DNA, the CDR3 is TGCGCCAGCAGCCCGCTAGCGGGAGTCTACAATGAGCAGTTCTTC. Translated, it gives CASSPLAGVYNEQFF.

This sequence joins TRBV5-4 and TRBJ1-1; D gene unclear. CDR3 length: 13 residues. CDR1 SGHNT and CDR2 YYREEE come from the germline V gene (reference sequence). V was clipped by 6 bases and J by 4 bases, with 13 bases between them. CDR3 in amino acids: CASTNAGATEAFF. In DNA, the CDR3 is TGTGCCAGCACAAACGCGGGTGCCACTGAAGCTTTCTTT.

The chain has TRBV4-1 and TRBJ1-2; possibly TRBD1 for D (5 bases). V was shortened by 0 bases and J by 8 bases, with 10 bases between the two germline ends. This CDR3 is 13 amino acids long. CDR1 is MGHRA, CDR2 YSYEKL, per germline. The CDR3 DNA follows: TGCGCCAGCAGCCAAGAGGCCAGGGCGGGCTACACCTTC. Protein product: CASSQEARAGYTF.

In its sample, this clone was seen once. This sequence joins TRBV18 and TRBJ1-5; TRBD1 is a possible D gene (6 bases). The CDR3 contains 13 residues. Germline CDR1 is KGHSH and CDR2 is LQKENI. Trimming took 2 bases from V and 8 from J, leaving 10 bases between them. The CDR3, as DNA: TGTGCCAGCTCACCAAGGGGGACTGAGCCCCAGCATTTT. This sequence encodes CASSPRGTEPQHF.

This sequence joins TRBV9 and TRBJ2-2, with TRBD1 matching over 12 bases. Germline CDR1 and CDR2: SGDLS and YYNGEE. After removal of 4 bases from V and 3 bases from J, the junction contained 10 bases not matched to a gene. The CDR3 loop spans 18 amino acids. CDR3 DNA: TGTGCCAGCAGCACCTACCTCGGGGACAGGGGGCACACCGGGGAGCTGTTTTTT. It specifies CASSTYLGDRGHTGELFF.

The CDR3 reads CASSLPGNHEQYF. CDR3 nucleotide sequence: TGTGCCAGCAGCTTGCCAGGGAACCACGAGCAGTACTTC. This chain links TRBV5-5 with TRBJ2-7, with D maybe TRBD1 (5 bases). The V gene lost 1 base and the J gene lost 5 bases, with 10 bases spanning the gap. The germline V gene has CDR1 SGHKS and CDR2 YYEKEE (reference sequence). The CDR3 has 13 residues.

J is TRBJ1-5 and V is TRBV4-1, with D unresolved. The CDR3 loop spans 16 amino acids. Germline lookup yields CDR1 MGHRA and CDR2 YSYEKL. Trimming left V 1 base short and J 1 base short, with 11 bases between. CDR3 DNA sequence: TGCGCCAGCAGCCAAGGCGTCACGGGAAGCAATCAGCCCCAGCATTTT. This codes for CASSQGVTGSNQPQHF.

The chain is built from TRBV6-2 or TRBV6-3 and TRBJ2-7, with TRBD2 identical over 9 bases. This CDR3 is built from 14 residues. The J segment lost 2 bases and the V segment lost 6 bases, leaving 5 bases of the junction unmatched. Germline V gives CDR1 MNHEY, CDR2 SVGEGT. Here the CDR3 DNA reads TGTGCCAGCAGACCTAGCGGGGCCACCTACGAGCAGTACTTC. Translation: CASRPSGATYEQYF.

This clone was detected only once. The chain recombines TRBV6-1 with TRBJ1-5; D possibly corresponds to TRBD1 (6 bases). From germline, CDR1 is MNHNS and CDR2 SASEGT. V was shortened by 5 bases and J by 3 bases, with 11 bases between the two germline ends. This CDR3 comprises 14 residues. CDR3 in amino acids: CASSNRDNNQPQHF. In DNA form, the CDR3 reads TGTGCCAGCAGTAACCGGGACAACAATCAGCCCCAGCATTTT.

The genes are TRBV28 and TRBJ2-1; D is ambiguous. The CDR3 consists of 13 residues. Germline V gene data show CDR1 as MDHEN and CDR2 as SYDVKM. V was shortened by 1 base and J by 12 bases, with 13 bases between the two germline ends. The CDR3 loop reads CASSLFTVGGQFF. CDR3 DNA sequence: TGTGCCAGCAGTTTATTCACCGTCGGTGGGCAGTTCTTC. The full variable domain, with the rest looked up from reference TRBV28 and TRBJ2-1, is DVKVTQSSRYLVKRTGEKVFLECVQDMDHENMFWYRQDPGLGLRLIYFSYDVKMKEKGDIPEGYSVSREKKERFSLILESASTNQTSMYLCASSLFTVGGQFFGPGTRLTVL.

V gene TRBV29-1 combines with J gene TRBJ2-1, with TRBD2 identical over 8 bases. CDR3 length equals 14 residues. CDR1 is SQVTM and CDR2 is ANQGSEA in the germline V gene. V shed 0 bases, J shed 12 bases, and the junction held 10 bases outside the gene matches. CDR3 region: CSVEDLVAGFGQFF. CDR3 DNA: TGCAGCGTTGAAGATCTGGTAGCGGGGTTTGGGCAGTTCTTC.

The CDR3 spells CASRPDTQSSYEQYF. For the CDR3, the DNA is TGTGCCAGCAGGCCAGACACACAGAGCTCCTACGAGCAGTACTTC. The rearrangement uses TRBV11-2 and TRBJ2-7; D not certain. The germline V and J ends were trimmed by 6 bases and 0 bases, with 15 bases remaining between them. From germline, CDR1 is SGHAT and CDR2 FQNNGV. CDR3 length equals 15 residues.

The chain combines TRBV29-1 with TRBJ2-7; 11 bases agree with TRBD1. Germline loops: CDR1 SQVTM, CDR2 ANQGSEA. This CDR3 comprises 13 residues. The junction had 5 bases not matched to a gene; V was cut back by 5 bases and J by 5 bases. The CDR3 loop reads CSVPGQGANEQYF. The CDR3 DNA reads TGCAGCGTTCCTGGACAGGGGGCCAACGAGCAGTACTTC.